Following are 6 T cell receptor beta chains from one sample sequenced in a study of OX40 agonist ivuxolimab in advanced cancers. Some clones are missing from TCRdb's copy, which holds only in-frame ones; the method was immunoSEQ multiplex PCR. The table includes 50,000 to 75,000 clones, 80% to 90% detected once. This sample comprised CD4+ or CD8+ T cells sorted from blood, obtained in a trial of the OX40 agonist ivuxolimab. Receptor source: an adult with an advanced solid tumor such as melanoma, head and neck, liver or kidney cancer.

The chain couples TRBV27 to TRBJ1-3; 10 bases fit TRBD1. Germline loops: CDR1 MNHEY, CDR2 SMNVEV (reference sequence). CDR3 length equals 15 residues. V was pared by 5 bases and J by 3 bases, with 4 bases of the junction left unmatched. The CDR3 DNA sequence: TGTGCCAGCAGTCCAGACAGGGGGCTTGGAAACACCATATATTTT. It translates to CASSPDRGLGNTIYF.

The gene calls are TRBV5-8 and TRBJ2-2; D is perhaps TRBD1 or TRBD2 (7 bases each). The CDR3 covers 15 residues. The germline V and J ends were trimmed by 4 bases and 6 bases, with 16 bases remaining between them. Per germline, CDR1 SGHTS and CDR2 YDEGEE. This CDR3 is CASSTDRAGAGELFF. CDR3 DNA: TGTGCCAGCAGCACAGACAGGGCGGGGGCCGGGGAGCTGTTTTTT.

J is TRBJ2-1 and V is TRBV6-6; 8 bases are a match to TRBD1. The CDR3 loop spans 14 amino acids. The germline gives CDR1 MNHNY, CDR2 SVGAGI (reference sequence). The trim removed 7 bases at V and 2 bases at J, leaving 4 bases unmatched. The CDR3, as DNA: TGTGCCAGCAAACCGGGACAGGCCTACAATGAGCAGTTCTTC. This gives the protein CASKPGQAYNEQFF.

This clone was seen a handful of times. This rearrangement joins TRBV7-9 to TRBJ2-3; D is undetermined. Germline loops: CDR1 SEHNR, CDR2 FQNEAQ (reference sequence). This CDR3 spans 14 amino acids. The ends were cut back, 4 bases at V and 2 bases at J, with 10 bases in the middle. The CDR3 DNA sequence: TGTGCCAGCAGCTCGAGATCGGACACAGATACGCAGTATTTT. Protein product: CASSSRSDTDTQYF.

The rearrangement links TRBV7-3 to TRBJ2-1; perhaps TRBD2 as D (6 bases). Germline assignment: CDR1 SGHTA and CDR2 FQGTGA. V was trimmed by 2 bases and J by 8 bases, leaving 22 bases between them. CDR3 length: 17 residues. This CDR3 is CASSLGDHARGGDEQFF. As DNA, the CDR3 is TGTGCCAGCAGCTTAGGGGACCACGCTAGGGGAGGTGATGAGCAGTTCTTC.

J is TRBJ2-5 and V is TRBV27, with 10 positions matching TRBD2. The CDR3 is 14 amino acids. The germline CDR1 and CDR2 sequences are MNHEY and SMNVEV (reference sequence). The junction had 9 bases not matched to a gene; V was cut back by 5 bases and J by 9 bases. CDR3 nucleotides: TGTGCCAGCAGTGCAGCGGGAGGGGGAGTAGCCCAGTACTTC. Translating it yields CASSAAGGGVAQYF.